This TCR beta chain was sequenced in a study of CD8 T cells in ankylosing spondylitis. Study findings and constraints: Typical of ankylosing spondylitis blood, it appeared, was a TCR beta motif of about eight highly homologous variants. Some motif variants had been reported before (in reactive arthritis synovial fluid and blood).

Note on this clonotype: Antigen unknown.

This CDR3 has 15 residues. CDR1 is MNHNS, CDR2 SASEGT, per germline. V was trimmed by 8 bases and J by 0 bases, leaving 11 bases between them. Library preparation for TCR beta used quantitative 5'-RACE with molecular barcodes. TCRdb processed the 5' RACE reads anew with MiXCR; each CDR3 protein has one entry. This sample yields a few hundred thousand distinct CDR3 sequences, of which around 25% are seen a single time; 0.5% to 0.75% belongs to the top ten. The material sequenced was blood, either unsorted or a sorted T cell fraction (not recorded which). The source is a male donor with ankylosing spondylitis or in good health (not recorded which). The chain has TRBV6-1 and TRBJ1-6; tentative D call: TRBD1 (5 bases). In nucleotides, the CDR3 is TGTGCCAGCCTGGACACAAGCTCCTATAATTCACCCCTCCACTTT. This codes for CASLDTSSYNSPLHF.